This T cell receptor (beta chain) emerged from a study of shared clonotypes between healthy human individuals. Trimming removed 1 base from V and 8 bases from J, with 14 bases in between. The CDR3 extends over 14 amino acids. The germline V gene encodes CDR1 MGHRA and CDR2 YSYEKL. Data came from immunoSEQ multiplex PCR; TCRdb stores just in-frame clones and leaves some out. The profile covers around 700,000 clones, with 55% to 75% appearing a single time and under 2% taken by the ten largest. The sequence was obtained from a woman aged 25 to 45 in good health. The V and J genes are TRBV4-1 and TRBJ1-1; D ambiguous. Input material: memory CD4+ T cells sorted from blood. Sample subset: CD45RA-negative fraction. CDR3 loop: CASSQVAARSEAFF. The CDR3, as DNA: TGCGCCAGCAGCCAAGTGGCAGCTCGCTCCGAAGCTTTCTTT.